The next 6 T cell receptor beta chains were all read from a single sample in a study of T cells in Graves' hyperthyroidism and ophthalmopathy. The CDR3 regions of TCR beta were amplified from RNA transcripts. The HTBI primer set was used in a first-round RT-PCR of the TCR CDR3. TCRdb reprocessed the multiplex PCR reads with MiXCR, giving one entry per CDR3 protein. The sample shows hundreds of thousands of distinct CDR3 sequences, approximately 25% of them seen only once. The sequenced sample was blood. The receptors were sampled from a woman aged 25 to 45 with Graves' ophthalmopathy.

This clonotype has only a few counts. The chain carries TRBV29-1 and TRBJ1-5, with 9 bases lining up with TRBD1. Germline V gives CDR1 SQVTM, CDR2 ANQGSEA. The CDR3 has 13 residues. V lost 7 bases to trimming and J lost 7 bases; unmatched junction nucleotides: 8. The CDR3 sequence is CSAAQGAEQPQHF. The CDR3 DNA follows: TGCAGCGCGGCACAGGGGGCAGAACAGCCCCAGCATTTT.

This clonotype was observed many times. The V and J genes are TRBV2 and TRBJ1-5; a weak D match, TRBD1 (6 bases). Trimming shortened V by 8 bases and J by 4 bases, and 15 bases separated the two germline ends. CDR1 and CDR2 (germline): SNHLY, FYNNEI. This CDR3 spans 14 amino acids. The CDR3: CASGRQVINQPQHF. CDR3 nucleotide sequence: TGTGCCAGCGGGCGACAGGTGATAAATCAGCCCCAGCATTTT.

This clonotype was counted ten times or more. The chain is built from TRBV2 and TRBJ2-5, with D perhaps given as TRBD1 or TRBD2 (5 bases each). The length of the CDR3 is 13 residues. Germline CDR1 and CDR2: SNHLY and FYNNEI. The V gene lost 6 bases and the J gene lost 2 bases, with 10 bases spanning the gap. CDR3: CASSRDHQETQYF. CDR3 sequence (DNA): TGTGCCAGCAGCAGGGACCATCAAGAGACCCAGTACTTC.

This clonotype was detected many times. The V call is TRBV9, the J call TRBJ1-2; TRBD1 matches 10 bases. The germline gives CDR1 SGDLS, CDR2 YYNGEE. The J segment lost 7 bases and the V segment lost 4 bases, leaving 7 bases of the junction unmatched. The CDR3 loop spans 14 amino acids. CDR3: CASSTGQGKGGYTF. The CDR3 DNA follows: TGTGCCAGCAGCACGGGACAGGGGAAGGGTGGCTACACCTTC.

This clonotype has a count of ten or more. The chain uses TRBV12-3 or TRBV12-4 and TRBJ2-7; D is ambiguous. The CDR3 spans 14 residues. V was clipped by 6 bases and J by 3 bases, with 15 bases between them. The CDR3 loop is CASSPRNSIYEQYF. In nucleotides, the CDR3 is TGTGCCAGCAGCCCGAGGAACAGTATCTACGAGCAGTACTTC.

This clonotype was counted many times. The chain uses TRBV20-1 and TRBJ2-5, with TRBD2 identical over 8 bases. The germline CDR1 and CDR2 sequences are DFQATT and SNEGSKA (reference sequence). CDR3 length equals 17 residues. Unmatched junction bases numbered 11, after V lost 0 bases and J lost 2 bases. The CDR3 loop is CSARDFTSGSPQETQYF. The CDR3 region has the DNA TGCAGTGCTAGAGATTTCACTAGCGGATCACCACAAGAGACCCAGTACTTC.